This T cell receptor beta chain is from a study of cytomegalovirus exposure and HLA in healthy donors. The PCR employed 60 Vbeta primers together with 13 Jbeta primers. The protocol was immunoSEQ multiplex PCR, while the TCRdb copy is restricted to in-frame clones and leaves out a portion. The sample table includes 75,000 to 85,000 clones. Trimming cost V 0 bases and J 1 base, with 10 bases left between them. The CDR3 consists of 15 residues. CDR1 is SGHRS and CDR2 is YFSETQ in the germline V gene. V and J are TRBV5-1 and TRBJ1-1; no clear D. Sequenced: PBMCs. This clonotype originated in a middle-aged man in good health and CMV-seronegative. CDR3 amino acids: CASSLDTRENTEAFF. The CDR3 DNA follows: TGCGCCAGCAGCTTGGACACCCGGGAGAACACTGAAGCTTTCTTT.